The next 20 T cell receptor beta chains were all read from a single sample in a study of response to subunit inactivated influenza vaccine. From the RT-PCR reads, TCRdb called clonotypes with MiXCR, one entry per CDR3 protein. The profile shows 500,000 to 600,000 distinct CDR3 sequences, approximately 12% of them singletons. Sequencing used PBMCs from blood, obtained about 40 days after vaccination. These receptors came from a man aged 50-60 years who received an inactivated influenza vaccine.

V gene TRBV12-3 or TRBV12-4 combines with J gene TRBJ2-5; D gene uncertain. The CDR3 has 15 amino acids. Deletions cut 6 bases from V and 2 bases from J, with 16 bases between. The CDR3 reads CASSSWAPPQETQYF. The CDR3 nucleotides are TGTGCCAGCAGCTCCTGGGCTCCACCTCAAGAGACCCAGTACTTC.

This clonotype was seen ten or more times. The CDR3 reads CASTLAGEETQYF. The DNA of the CDR3 is TGTGCCAGTACACTAGCGGGAGAAGAGACCCAGTACTTC. This chain connects TRBV5-4 to TRBJ2-5; 11 nucleotides match TRBD2. V shed 8 bases, J shed 3 bases, and the junction held 3 bases outside the gene matches. The CDR3 contains 13 residues. Germline CDR1 reads SGHNT; CDR2 reads YYREEE (reference sequence).

V is TRBV7-9 and J is TRBJ2-7, with a possible D match to TRBD1 (6 bases). Trimming stripped 6 bases from V and 5 bases from J, with 14 bases between. The CDR3 covers 13 residues. Germline loops: CDR1 SEHNR, CDR2 FQNEAQ (reference sequence). CDR3 loop: CASRTGVQDEQYF. CDR3 coding DNA: TGTGCCAGCAGGACAGGTGTACAAGACGAGCAGTACTTC.

This sequence joins TRBV5-6 and TRBJ2-2, with 10 bases lining up with TRBD1. The CDR3 extends over 19 amino acids. V shed 4 bases and J 9 bases; nucleotides not matched to a gene: 21. Looked up from germline, CDR1 is SGHDT and CDR2 is YYEEEE. Written as DNA, the CDR3 is TGTGCCAGCAGCCCGCCGGGACAGGGGTTGCGGGAGTCCGATCGGGAGCTGTTTTTT. It is translated as CASSPPGQGLRESDRELFF.

This chain connects TRBV12-3 or TRBV12-4 to TRBJ2-3, with D tentatively TRBD2 (6 bases). CDR3 length: 15 amino acids. V was shortened by 6 bases and J by 2 bases, with 15 bases between the two germline ends. CDR3 protein: CASSPHGGITDTQYF. Here the CDR3 DNA reads TGTGCCAGCAGCCCTCACGGGGGAATCACAGATACGCAGTATTTT.

This rearrangement joins TRBV6-2 or TRBV6-3 to TRBJ1-6; TRBD1 aligns across 7 bases. CDR1 is MNHEY and CDR2 is SVGEGT in the germline V gene. V was pared by 2 bases and J by 9 bases, with 4 bases of the junction left unmatched. The CDR3 covers 14 residues. The CDR3 here is CASSYDRDASPLHF. The DNA for the CDR3 is TGTGCCAGCAGTTACGACAGGGACGCTTCACCCCTCCACTTT.

The chain joins TRBV12-3 or TRBV12-4 to TRBJ2-5; 11 bases map to TRBD2. The CDR3 is made up of 15 amino acids. Unmatched junction bases numbered 7, after V lost 3 bases and J lost 7 bases. As DNA, the CDR3 is TGTGCCAGCAGTTTTAGGACTAGCGGGCCGGGGACCCAGTACTTC. Translated: CASSFRTSGPGTQYF.

The chain has TRBV10-3 and TRBJ1-1; 7 bases map to TRBD1. The V gene end was trimmed by 4 bases and the J gene end by 4 bases; junction bases not matched to a gene: 3. The CDR3 is 13 amino acids. CDR1 and CDR2 (germline): ENHRY, SYGVKD. The CDR3 DNA reads as TGTGCCATCAGTGCCCGACAGGGCACTGAAGCTTTCTTT. Encoded protein: CAISARQGTEAFF.

This chain links TRBV4-1 with TRBJ1-1, with D uncertain. V dropped 3 bases and J dropped 3 bases, with 14 bases sitting between them. Per the germline V gene, CDR1 is MGHRA and CDR2 is YSYEKL. The CDR3 is 15 amino acids. Here the CDR3 reads CASSQGRLGDTEAFF. CDR3 in DNA: TGCGCCAGCAGCCAGGGGAGGCTAGGAGACACTGAAGCTTTCTTT.

The chain carries TRBV4-1 and TRBJ2-3, with D perhaps TRBD2 (6 bases). The CDR3 consists of 18 residues. Trimming cost V 3 bases and J 0 bases, with 19 bases left between them. Germline V gene data show CDR1 as MGHRA and CDR2 as YSYEKL. The CDR3 loop is CASSQGWASLASTDTQYF. The DNA for the CDR3 is TGCGCCAGCAGCCAGGGGTGGGCCTCACTAGCTAGCACAGATACGCAGTATTTT.

This clonotype has only a few counts. This rearrangement joins TRBV24-1 to TRBJ2-7; D remains unclear. Germline CDR1 reads KGHDR; CDR2 reads SFDVKD. CDR3 length: 11 residues. Trimming took off 10 bases at V and 6 bases at J, with 12 bases between the two ends. The CDR3 region has the DNA TGTGCCACGCTCCCCTTTTGCGAGCAGTACTTC. Amino acid sequence: CATLPFCEQYF.

This clonotype was seen at least ten times. This chain connects TRBV12-3 or TRBV12-4 to TRBJ2-1; the match to TRBD2 covers 14 bases. CDR3 size: 15 residues. V gave up 7 bases and J gave up 9 bases; unmatched junction bases: 8. This CDR3 reads CASTWGTSGSFEQFF. In nucleotides, the CDR3 is TGTGCCAGCACCTGGGGGACTAGCGGGAGTTTTGAGCAGTTCTTC.

The sample holds a few counts of this clonotype. J is TRBJ2-7 and V is TRBV12-3 or TRBV12-4, with D tentatively TRBD2 (6 bases). V was shortened by 6 bases and J by 7 bases, with 25 bases between the two germline ends. The CDR3 loop spans 16 amino acids. The CDR3 sequence: CASSQNAGTGVREQYF. The DNA of the CDR3 is TGTGCCAGCAGCCAAAACGCCGGGACGGGGGTTAGGGAGCAGTACTTC.

This chain joins TRBV6-1 and TRBJ1-5; possibly TRBD1 for D (5 bases). Trimming stripped 6 bases from V and 6 bases from J, with 18 bases between. In germline, CDR1 is MNHNS, CDR2 SASEGT. The CDR3 runs 15 residues. The CDR3 protein is CASRLPGGGTQPQHF. The CDR3, as DNA: TGTGCCAGCAGGCTACCGGGTGGGGGGACTCAGCCCCAGCATTTT.

This clonotype was counted only a few times. The chain is built from TRBV10-3 and TRBJ2-6; tentative D call: TRBD2 (6 bases). Germline values: CDR1 ENHRY, CDR2 SYGVKD. The CDR3 has 15 amino acids. V was cut by 11 bases and J by 2 bases, with 16 bases left in between. CDR3 DNA sequence: TGTGCCGTTCAGGGAGGCCTAGCTGGGGCCAACGTCCTGACTTTC. It codes for CAVQGGLAGANVLTF.

This clonotype was detected a few times. The V call is TRBV4-3, the J call TRBJ1-2; 10 bases align to TRBD1. The V gene's germline CDR1 is LGHNA and CDR2 YSLEER. V gave up 3 bases and J gave up 5 bases; unmatched junction bases: 6. CDR3 length: 15 residues. The DNA for the CDR3 is TGCGCCAGCAGCCAGGAAGAGGGACAGGGGTATGGCTACACCTTC. It yields the protein CASSQEEGQGYGYTF.

The chain's CDR3 is CASSQVWGGFKGADTQYF. Here the CDR3 DNA reads TGTGCCAGCAGCCAAGTTTGGGGGGGCTTTAAGGGCGCAGATACGCAGTATTTT. V gene TRBV4-2 combines with J gene TRBJ2-3; D might be TRBD2 (7 bases). Germline V lookup: CDR1 LGHNA, CDR2 YNFKEQ. Trimming removed 1 base from V and 4 bases from J, with 21 bases in between. The CDR3 loop spans 18 amino acids.

This clonotype was observed once. V gene TRBV7-2 combines with J gene TRBJ2-3, with D possibly TRBD1 on 6 matching bases. The length of the CDR3 is 16 residues. Trimming removed 2 bases at V and 2 bases at J, with 14 bases between. The germline V gene encodes CDR1 SGHTA and CDR2 FQGNSA. The CDR3 coding sequence is TGTGCCAGCAGCTTAAATTGGGGGCTAAACACAGATACGCAGTATTTT. It specifies CASSLNWGLNTDTQYF. Supplemented by reference TRBV7-2 and TRBJ2-3, the full variable domain reads GAGVSQSPSNKVTEKGKDVELRCDPISGHTALYWYRQSLGQGLEFLIYFQGNSAPDKSGLPSDRFSAERTGGSVSTLTIQRTQQEDSAVYLCASSLNWGLNTDTQYFGPGTRLTVL.

This clonotype appeared many times. The chain combines TRBV9 with TRBJ2-7; D may be TRBD2 (5 bases). CDR3 length: 14 amino acids. Trimming removed 0 bases from V and 3 bases from J, with 10 bases in between. The germline CDR1 and CDR2 sequences are SGDLS and YYNGEE. This chain's CDR3 is CASSVVGENYEQYF. The CDR3 nucleotides read TGTGCCAGCAGCGTAGTGGGAGAGAACTACGAGCAGTACTTC.

The chain has TRBV12-3 or TRBV12-4 and TRBJ2-1; 12 bases are shared with TRBD1. Trimming took 6 bases from V and 7 from J; bases not matched to a gene: 13. This CDR3 is 17 amino acids long. CDR3 in amino acids: CASRNRAGTGGKNEQFF. The DNA for the CDR3 is TGTGCCAGCAGGAACAGAGCCGGGACAGGGGGCAAGAATGAGCAGTTCTTC.